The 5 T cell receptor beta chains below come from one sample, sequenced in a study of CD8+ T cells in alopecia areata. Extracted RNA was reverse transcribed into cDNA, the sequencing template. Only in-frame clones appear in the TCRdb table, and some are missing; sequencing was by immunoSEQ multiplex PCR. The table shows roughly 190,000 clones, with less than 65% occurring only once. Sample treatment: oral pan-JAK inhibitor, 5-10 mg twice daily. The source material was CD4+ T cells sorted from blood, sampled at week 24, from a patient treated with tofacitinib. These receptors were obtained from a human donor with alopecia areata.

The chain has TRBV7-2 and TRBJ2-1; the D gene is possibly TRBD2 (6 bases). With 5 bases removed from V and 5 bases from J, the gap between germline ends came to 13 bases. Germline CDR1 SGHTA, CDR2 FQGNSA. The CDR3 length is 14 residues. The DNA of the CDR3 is TGTGCCAGCAGCCTCATGGAGGGGCACAATGAGCAGTTCTTC. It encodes CASSLMEGHNEQFF.

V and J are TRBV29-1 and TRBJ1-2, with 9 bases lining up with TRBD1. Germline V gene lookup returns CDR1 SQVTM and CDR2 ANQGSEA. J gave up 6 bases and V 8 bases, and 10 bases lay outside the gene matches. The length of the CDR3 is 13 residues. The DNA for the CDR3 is TGCAGCTCTGTTGGGGACAGGGCCGATGGCTACACCTTC. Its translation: CSSVGDRADGYTF.

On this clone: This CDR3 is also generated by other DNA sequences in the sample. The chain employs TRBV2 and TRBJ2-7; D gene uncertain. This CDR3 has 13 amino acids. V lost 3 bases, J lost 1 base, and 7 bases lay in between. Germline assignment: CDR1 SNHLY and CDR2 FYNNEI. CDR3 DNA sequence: TGTGCCAGCAGTGATGGCGGATCCTACGAGCAGTACTTC. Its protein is CASSDGGSYEQYF.

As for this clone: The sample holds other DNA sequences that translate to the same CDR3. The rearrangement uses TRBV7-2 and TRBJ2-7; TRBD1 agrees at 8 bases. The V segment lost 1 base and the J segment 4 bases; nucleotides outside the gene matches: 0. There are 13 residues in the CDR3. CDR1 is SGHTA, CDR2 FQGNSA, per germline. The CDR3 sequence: CASSLDRGYEQYF. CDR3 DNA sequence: TGTGCCAGCAGCTTAGACAGGGGGTACGAGCAGTACTTC. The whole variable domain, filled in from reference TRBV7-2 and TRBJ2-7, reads GAGVSQSPSNKVTEKGKDVELRCDPISGHTALYWYRQSLGQGLEFLIYFQGNSAPDKSGLPSDRFSAERTGGSVSTLTIQRTQQEDSAVYLCASSLDRGYEQYFGPGTRLTVT.

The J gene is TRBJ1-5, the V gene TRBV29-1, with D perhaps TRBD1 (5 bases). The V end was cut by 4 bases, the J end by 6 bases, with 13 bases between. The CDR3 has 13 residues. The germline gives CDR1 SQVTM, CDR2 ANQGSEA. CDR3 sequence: CSVGQGGGQPQHF. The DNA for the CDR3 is TGCAGCGTTGGGCAGGGTGGCGGTCAGCCCCAGCATTTT.